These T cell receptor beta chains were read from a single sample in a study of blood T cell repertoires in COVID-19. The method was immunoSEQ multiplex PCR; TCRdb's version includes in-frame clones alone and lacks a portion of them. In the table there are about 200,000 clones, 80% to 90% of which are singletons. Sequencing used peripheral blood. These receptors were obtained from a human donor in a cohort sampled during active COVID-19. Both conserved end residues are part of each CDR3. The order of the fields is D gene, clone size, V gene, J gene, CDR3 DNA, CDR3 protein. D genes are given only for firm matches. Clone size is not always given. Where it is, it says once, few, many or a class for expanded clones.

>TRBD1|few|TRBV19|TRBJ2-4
TGTGCCAGTAGTGCCCGGACAGGGAAAAACATTCAGTACTTC
CASSARTGKNIQYF
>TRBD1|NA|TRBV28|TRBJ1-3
TGTGCCAGCAATACAAGGGGGCGTTCTGGAAACACCATATATTTT
CASNTRGRSGNTIYF
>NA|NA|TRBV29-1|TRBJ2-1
TGCAGCGTTGAAACGGGGTACAATGAGCAGTTCTTC
CSVETGYNEQFF
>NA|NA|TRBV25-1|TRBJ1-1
TGTGCCAGCAGTGACAGAGGAGAAGCTTTCTTT
CASSDRGEAFF
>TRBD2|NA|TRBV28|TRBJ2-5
TGTGCCAGCAGTTTTTCGGCGGGAGCGTTCCAAGAGACCCAGTACTTC
CASSFSAGAFQETQYF
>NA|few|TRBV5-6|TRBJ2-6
TGTGCCAGCAGCTTGGACAGAATCTCCGGCTCTGGGGCCAACGTCCTGACTTTC
CASSLDRISGSGANVLTF
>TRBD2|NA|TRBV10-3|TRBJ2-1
TGTGCCATCAGTGATCCCGCGGGAGACGCCTCCTACAATGAGCAGTTCTTC
CAISDPAGDASYNEQFF
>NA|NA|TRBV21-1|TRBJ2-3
TGTGCCAGCAGCATACAACCGGGACAATGCACAGATACGCAGTATTTT
CASSIQPGQCTDTQYF
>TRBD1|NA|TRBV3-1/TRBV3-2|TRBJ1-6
TGTGCCAGCAGCCACGGGACAGGGGATAATTCACCCCTCCACTTT
CASSHGTGDNSPLHF
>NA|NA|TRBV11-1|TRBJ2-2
TGTGCCAGCAGCCAGCAGGGATCCGGGGAGCTGTTTTTT
CASSQQGSGELFF
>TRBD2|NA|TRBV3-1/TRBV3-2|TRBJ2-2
TGTGCCAGCAGCCAATCCCTGGGGGCGCCAGCGGGAGGGCCGGTCCGGGAGCTGTTTTTT
CASSQSLGAPAGGPVRELFF
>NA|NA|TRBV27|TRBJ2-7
TGTGCCAGCACCCTCTACGAGCAGTACTTC
CASTLYEQYF
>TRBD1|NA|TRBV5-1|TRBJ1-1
TGCGCCAGCAGCGTACAGGGGGGGAACACTGAAGCTTTCTTT
CASSVQGGNTEAFF
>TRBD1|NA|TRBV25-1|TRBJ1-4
TGTGCCAGCAGTGAATCCCGGACAGGGGGTAGTGAAAAACTGTTTTTT
CASSESRTGGSEKLFF
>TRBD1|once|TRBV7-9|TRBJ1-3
TGTGCCAGCAGCTCAATATTGCGGACAGGGAGAAACACCATATATTTT
CASSSILRTGRNTIYF
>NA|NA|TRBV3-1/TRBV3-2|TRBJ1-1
TGTGCCAGCAGCCAAGATCTCCCAGGGACTGAAGCTTTCTTT
CASSQDLPGTEAFF
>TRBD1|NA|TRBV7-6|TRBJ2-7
TGTGCCAGCAGCCCAAGGGACAGTATATACGAGCAGTACTTC
CASSPRDSIYEQYF
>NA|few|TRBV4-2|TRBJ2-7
TGTGCCAGCAGCCAGGGGATGAGGGGGAGCACCTACGAGCAGTACTTC
CASSQGMRGSTYEQYF
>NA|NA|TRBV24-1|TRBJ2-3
TGTGCCACTACCGGGGACAACGGCGCGGATACGCAGTATTTT
CATTGDNGADTQYF
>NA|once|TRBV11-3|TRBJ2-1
TGTGCCAGCAGCTTAGGTGCACCACCCTCCGACGGGTACAATGAGCAGTTCTTC
CASSLGAPPSDGYNEQFF
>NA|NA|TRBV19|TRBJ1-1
TGTGCCAGTAGTATAGATCCGGGCACTGAAGCTTTCTTT
CASSIDPGTEAFF
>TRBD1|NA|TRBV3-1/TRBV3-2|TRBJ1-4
TGTGCCAGCAGCCAAGAAACAGGGGGCGTATTGTCTTTT
CASSQETGGVLSF
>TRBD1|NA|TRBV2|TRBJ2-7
TGTGCCAGCAGTGGGTCTGACAGGGGGCTGGACGAGCAGTACTTC
CASSGSDRGLDEQYF
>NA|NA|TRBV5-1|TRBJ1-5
TGCGCCAGCAGCAAGGACGGAAGGGAGGAACAGCCCCAGCATTTT
CASSKDGREEQPQHF